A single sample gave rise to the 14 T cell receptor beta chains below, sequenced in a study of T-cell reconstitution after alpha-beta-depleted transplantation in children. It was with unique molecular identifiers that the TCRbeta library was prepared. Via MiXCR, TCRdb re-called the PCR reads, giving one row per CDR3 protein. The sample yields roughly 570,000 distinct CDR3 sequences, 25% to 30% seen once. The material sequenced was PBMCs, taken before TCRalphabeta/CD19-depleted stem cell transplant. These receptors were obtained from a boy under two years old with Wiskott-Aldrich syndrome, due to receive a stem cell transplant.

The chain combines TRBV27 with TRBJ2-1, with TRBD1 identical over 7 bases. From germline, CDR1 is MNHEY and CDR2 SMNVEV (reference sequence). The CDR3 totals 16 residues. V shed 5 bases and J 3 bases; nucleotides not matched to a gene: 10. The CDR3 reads CASSPRTGVDYNEQFF. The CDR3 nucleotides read TGTGCCAGCAGTCCCCGGACAGGAGTGGACTACAATGAGCAGTTCTTC.

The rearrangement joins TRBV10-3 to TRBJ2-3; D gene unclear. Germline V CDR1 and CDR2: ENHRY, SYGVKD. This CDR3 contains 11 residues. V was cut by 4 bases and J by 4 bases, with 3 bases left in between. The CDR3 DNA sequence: TGTGCCATCAGTGCTGCAGATACGCAGTATTTT. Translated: CAISAADTQYF.

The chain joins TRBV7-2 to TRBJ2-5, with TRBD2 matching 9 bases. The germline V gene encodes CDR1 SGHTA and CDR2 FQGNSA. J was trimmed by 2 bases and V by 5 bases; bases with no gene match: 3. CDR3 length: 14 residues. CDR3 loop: CASSAGLAQETQYF. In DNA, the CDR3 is TGTGCCAGCAGCGCTGGACTAGCGCAAGAGACCCAGTACTTC.

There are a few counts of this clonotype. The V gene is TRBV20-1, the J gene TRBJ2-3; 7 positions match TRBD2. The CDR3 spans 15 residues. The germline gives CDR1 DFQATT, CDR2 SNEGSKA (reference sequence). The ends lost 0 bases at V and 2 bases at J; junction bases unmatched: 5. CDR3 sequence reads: CSARDYREDTDTQYF. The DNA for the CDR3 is TGCAGTGCTAGAGATTACCGGGAGGACACAGATACGCAGTATTTT.

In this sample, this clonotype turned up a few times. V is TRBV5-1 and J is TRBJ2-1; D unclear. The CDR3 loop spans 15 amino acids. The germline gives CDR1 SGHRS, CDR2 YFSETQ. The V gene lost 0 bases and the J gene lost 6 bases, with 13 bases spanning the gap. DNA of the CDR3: TGCGCCAGCAGCTTGGCCTCAGGTTACCCCAATGAGCAGTTCTTC. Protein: CASSLASGYPNEQFF.

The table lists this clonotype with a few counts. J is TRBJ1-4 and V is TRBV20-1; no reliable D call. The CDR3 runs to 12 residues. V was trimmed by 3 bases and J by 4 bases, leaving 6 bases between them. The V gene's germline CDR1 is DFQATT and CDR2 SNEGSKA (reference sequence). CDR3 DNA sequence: TGCAGTGCTAGTTTGAATAATGAAAAACTGTTTTTT. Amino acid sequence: CSASLNNEKLFF.

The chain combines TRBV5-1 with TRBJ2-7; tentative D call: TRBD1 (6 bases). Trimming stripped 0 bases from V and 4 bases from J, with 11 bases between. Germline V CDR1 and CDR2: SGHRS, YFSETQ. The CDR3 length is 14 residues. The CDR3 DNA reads TGCGCCAGCAGCTTGGGACAGGAGACTTACGAGCAGTACTTC. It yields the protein CASSLGQETYEQYF. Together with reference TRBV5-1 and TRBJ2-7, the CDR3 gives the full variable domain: KAGVTQTPRYLIKTRGQQVTLSCSPISGHRSVSWYQQTPGQGLQFLFEYFSETQRNKGNFPGRFSGRQFSNSRSEMNVSTLELGDSALYLCASSLGQETYEQYFGPGTRLTVT.

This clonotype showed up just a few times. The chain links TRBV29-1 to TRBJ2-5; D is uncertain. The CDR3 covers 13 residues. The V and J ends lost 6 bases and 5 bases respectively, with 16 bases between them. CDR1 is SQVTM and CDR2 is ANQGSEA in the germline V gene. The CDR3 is CSVGAVVMETQYF. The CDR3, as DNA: TGCAGCGTAGGAGCCGTGGTGATGGAGACCCAGTACTTC.

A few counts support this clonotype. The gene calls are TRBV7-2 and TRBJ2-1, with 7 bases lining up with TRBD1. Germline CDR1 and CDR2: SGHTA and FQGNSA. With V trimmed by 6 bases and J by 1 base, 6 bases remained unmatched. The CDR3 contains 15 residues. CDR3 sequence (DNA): TGTGCCAGCAGGCTATACAGGGGTTCCTACAATGAGCAGTTCTTC. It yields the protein CASRLYRGSYNEQFF.

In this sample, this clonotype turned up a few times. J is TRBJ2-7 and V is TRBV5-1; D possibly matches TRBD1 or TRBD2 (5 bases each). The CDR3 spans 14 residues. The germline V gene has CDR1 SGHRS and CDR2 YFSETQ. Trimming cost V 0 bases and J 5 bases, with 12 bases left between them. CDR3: CASSLVGVGDEQYF. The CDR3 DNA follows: TGCGCCAGCAGCTTGGTGGGGGTAGGCGACGAGCAGTACTTC.

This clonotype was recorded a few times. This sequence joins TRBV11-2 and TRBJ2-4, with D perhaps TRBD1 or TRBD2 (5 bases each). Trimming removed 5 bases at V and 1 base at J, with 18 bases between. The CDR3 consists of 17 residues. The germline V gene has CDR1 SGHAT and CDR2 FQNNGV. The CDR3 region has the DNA TGTGCCAGCAGCCGGGGATTAGGGGTGGAGGCCAAAAACATTCAGTACTTC. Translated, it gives CASSRGLGVEAKNIQYF.

The CDR3 region has the DNA TGTGCCAGCAGCGTAGCGGGACAGGAATACAATGAGCAGTTCTTC. This gives the protein CASSVAGQEYNEQFF. V gene TRBV9 combines with J gene TRBJ2-1, with 8 bases identical to TRBD1. The CDR3 runs 15 residues. Germline lookup yields CDR1 SGDLS and CDR2 YYNGEE. The J segment lost 4 bases and the V segment lost 0 bases, leaving 3 bases of the junction unmatched. Drawing the rest from reference TRBV9 and TRBJ2-1, the complete variable domain is DSGVTQTPKHLITATGQRVTLRCSPRSGDLSVYWYQQSLDQGLQFLIQYYNGEERAKGNILERFSAQQFPDLHSELNLSSLELGDSALYFCASSVAGQEYNEQFFGPGTRLTVL.

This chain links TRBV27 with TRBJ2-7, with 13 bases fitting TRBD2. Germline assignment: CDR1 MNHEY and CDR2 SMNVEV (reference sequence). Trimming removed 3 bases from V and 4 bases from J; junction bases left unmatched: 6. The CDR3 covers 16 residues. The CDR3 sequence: CASSFRTSGSPYEQYF. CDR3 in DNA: TGTGCCAGCAGTTTTCGGACTAGCGGGAGCCCATACGAGCAGTACTTC.

The CDR3 loop reads CSASLTVLTDTQYF. The DNA for the CDR3 is TGCAGTGCTAGTTTGACAGTACTTACAGATACGCAGTATTTT. The gene calls are TRBV20-1 and TRBJ2-3; tentatively, D is TRBD1 (5 bases). Looked up from germline, CDR1 is DFQATT and CDR2 is SNEGSKA (reference sequence). V was clipped by 3 bases and J by 3 bases, with 13 bases between them. CDR3 length equals 14 residues.